These T cell receptor beta chains were read from a single sample in a study of neoadjuvant nivolumab and ipilimumab in lung cancer. Only in-frame clones appear in the TCRdb table, and some are missing; sequencing was by immunoSEQ multiplex PCR. The sample lists over 20,000 clones; roughly 80% were seen once. The source was tumor tissue, collected after neoadjuvant nivolumab, alone or with ipilimumab, at or shortly before surgery. Receptors originate from an adult with non-small cell lung cancer. CDR3s include the opening cysteine and the closing phenylalanine or tryptophan. A D gene is named only where the DNA matches it firmly. Not every row has a clone size; where given, it reads once, few, many or a size class.

>TRBV6-1|.|.|TRBJ2-3
TGTGCCAGCAGTGCCCCCTCCACAGATACGCAGTATTTT
CASSAPSTDTQYF
>TRBV4-2|TRBD1|.|TRBJ2-4
TGTGCCAGCAGCCATGGGACAGGGGTCGGCCAAAACATTCAGTACTTC
CASSHGTGVGQNIQYF
>TRBV6-5|.|.|TRBJ2-7
TGTGCCAGCGGGCCAAATCTGGGGGGCTCCTACGAGCAGTACTTC
CASGPNLGGSYEQYF
>TRBV30|.|.|TRBJ2-5
TGTGCCTGGAGTACGTTGGCTGCAGGCGACCAAGAGACCCAGTACTTC
CAWSTLAAGDQETQYF
>TRBV29-1|.|.|TRBJ2-2
TGCAGCGTCGAGGCAGATTCCACCGGGGAGCTGTTTTTT
CSVEADSTGELFF
>TRBV10-3|TRBD1|.|TRBJ2-7
TGTGCCATCAGTGGGCGAGGGATCACAGGGGGCCCCCAGAGCGAGCAGTACTTC
CAISGRGITGGPQSEQYF
>TRBV28|.|few|TRBJ2-2
TGTGCCAGCAGTTTATTTCGGCCTACGGCCGGGGAGCTGTTTTTT
CASSLFRPTAGELFF
>TRBV5-5|TRBD1|.|TRBJ2-7
TGTGCCAGCAGCTTGTCGGGACAGGGGTACGAGCAGTACTTC
CASSLSGQGYEQYF
>TRBV5-1|TRBD1|.|TRBJ2-2
TGCGCCAGCAGCTTGGAGGGACAGTTGCCCGGGGAGCTGTTTTTT
CASSLEGQLPGELFF
>TRBV5-1|.|.|TRBJ2-5
TGCGCCAGCAGCTTCGGGGTCCAAGAGACCCAGTACTTC
CASSFGVQETQYF
>TRBV18|.|few|TRBJ1-1
TGTGCCAGCTCCGACAACTGGAACACTGAAGCTTTCTTT
CASSDNWNTEAFF
>TRBV7-8|.|few|TRBJ2-5
TGTGCCAGCAGCTTAATCTCCCCAGGAGAGACCCAGTACTTC
CASSLISPGETQYF
>TRBV5-1|TRBD1|.|TRBJ2-7
TGCGCCAGCAGCGCAGGGCCGGGACAGGGAATGGCCGAGCAGTACTTC
CASSAGPGQGMAEQYF
>TRBV15|.|.|TRBJ2-2
TGTGCCACCAGCAAGGGCAGGGGGGCGAACACCGGGGAGCTGTTTTTT
CATSKGRGANTGELFF
>TRBV7-9|.|.|TRBJ2-7
TGTGCCAGCCAGGAGGAATACGAGCAGTACTTC
CASQEEYEQYF
>TRBV27|TRBD2|once|TRBJ2-1
TGTGCCAGCAGTCCCTCGAGGACTAGCCTGAATGAGCAGTTCTTC
CASSPSRTSLNEQFF
>TRBV30|.|.|TRBJ2-7
TGTGCCTGCTCGGTAACCTACGAGCAGTACTTC
CACSVTYEQYF
>TRBV6-5|.|.|TRBJ1-2
TGTGCCAGCAGTTACTCAGGGTTAGGCTATGGCTACACCTTC
CASSYSGLGYGYTF
>TRBV30|.|.|TRBJ1-5
TGTGCCTGGGGCCGCGGGGCTGGGAATCAGCCCCAGCATTTT
CAWGRGAGNQPQHF
>TRBV11-2|.|few|TRBJ1-4
TGTGCCAGCAGCTTATTTCCGGAAAAACTGTTTTTT
CASSLFPEKLFF
>TRBV5-1|.|.|TRBJ1-1
TGCGCCAGCAGCTTGGCTGCAAGCACTGAAGCTTTCTTT
CASSLAASTEAFF
>TRBV9|.|.|TRBJ2-1
TGTGCCAGCAGCGTAAACCGATACAATGAGCAGTTCTTC
CASSVNRYNEQFF
>TRBV5-5|.|.|TRBJ2-5
TGTGCCAGCAGCTTAGTCGGGGAGACCCAGTACTTC
CASSLVGETQYF
>TRBV6-5|TRBD1|.|TRBJ2-7
TGTGCCAGCACGCCCTCGGGACAGGTCTACGAGCAGTACTTC
CASTPSGQVYEQYF
>TRBV5-1|.|.|TRBJ2-6
TGCGCCAGCACCCAGACAACTGGGGCCAACGTCCTGACTTTC
CASTQTTGANVLTF
>TRBV15|TRBD1|.|TRBJ1-5
TGTGCCACCAGCACTCGGGCTAGATACAGGGGGCCTCAGCCCCAGCATTTT
CATSTRARYRGPQPQHF
>TRBV5-4|TRBD2|few|TRBJ2-2
TGTGCCAGCAGCCCAGGACTAGCGGGAGCCGGGGAGCTGTTTTTT
CASSPGLAGAGELFF
>TRBV5-5|TRBD2|.|TRBJ2-7
TGTGCCAGCAGCGATCAGACTAGCGGGAGATTCTACGAGCAGTACTTC
CASSDQTSGRFYEQYF
>TRBV23-1|.|few|TRBJ2-2
TGCGCCGGTGAGAGGGGCACCGGGGAGCTGTTTTTT
CAGERGTGELFF
>TRBV9|.|few|TRBJ1-2
TGTGCCAGCAGCGTAGGGGCCGGTAACTATGGCTACACCTTC
CASSVGAGNYGYTF
>TRBV30|.|few|TRBJ1-1
TGTGCCTGGAGTGTACATTTTGGGGGGACTGAAGCTTTCTTT
CAWSVHFGGTEAFF
>TRBV28|TRBD1|once|TRBJ2-5
TGTGCCAGCAGTCCCACAGGGGCTCAAGAGACCCAGTACTTC
CASSPTGAQETQYF
>TRBV19|.|.|TRBJ1-4
TGTGCCAGTAGTATGAACACTTGGGCAACTAATGAAAAACTGTTTTTT
CASSMNTWATNEKLFF
>TRBV6-5|.|few|TRBJ1-1
TGTGCCAGCAGTTACTTGGGGAACACTGAAGCTTTCTTT
CASSYLGNTEAFF
>TRBV7-9|.|.|TRBJ1-3
TGTGCCAGCAGCTCTGGCAGTGGTGGAAACACCATATATTTT
CASSSGSGGNTIYF
>TRBV7-9|.|.|TRBJ2-3
TGTGCCAGCAGCCCCCCCAGGGGATCCACAGATACGCAGTATTTT
CASSPPRGSTDTQYF